The rows below give T cell receptor beta chains drawn from one sample of a study of CD4+ T cells in melanoma. Some clones are missing from TCRdb's copy, which holds only in-frame ones; the method was immunoSEQ multiplex PCR. The sample lists 110,000 to 150,000 clones; around 90% were seen once. The receptor set was obtained from a human donor with melanoma. CDR3s include the opening cysteine and the closing phenylalanine or tryptophan. Fields, in order: V gene, CDR3 protein.

v_gene: TRBV18
CDR3aa: CASSPLPGELFF

v_gene: TRBV6-5
CDR3aa: CASRTGNSYEQYF

v_gene: TRBV5-1
CDR3aa: CASSSLGNEQFF

v_gene: TRBV9
CDR3aa: CASSPGERNSPLHF

v_gene: TRBV5-1
CDR3aa: CASSLTGANQPQHF

v_gene: TRBV7-6
CDR3aa: CASSPGGGGKTQYF

v_gene: TRBV18
CDR3aa: CASSPSGDYEQYF

v_gene: TRBV5-4
CDR3aa: CASSPRDGLYGYTF

v_gene: TRBV2
CDR3aa: CASSEAGAITGKYGYTF

v_gene: TRBV9
CDR3aa: CASSVPGLAGADTQYF

v_gene: TRBV6-1
CDR3aa: CASSGLAVNTGELFF

v_gene: TRBV5-1
CDR3aa: CASSSTIAGIFDEQFF

v_gene: TRBV5-1
CDR3aa: CASSVLAGASTDTQYF